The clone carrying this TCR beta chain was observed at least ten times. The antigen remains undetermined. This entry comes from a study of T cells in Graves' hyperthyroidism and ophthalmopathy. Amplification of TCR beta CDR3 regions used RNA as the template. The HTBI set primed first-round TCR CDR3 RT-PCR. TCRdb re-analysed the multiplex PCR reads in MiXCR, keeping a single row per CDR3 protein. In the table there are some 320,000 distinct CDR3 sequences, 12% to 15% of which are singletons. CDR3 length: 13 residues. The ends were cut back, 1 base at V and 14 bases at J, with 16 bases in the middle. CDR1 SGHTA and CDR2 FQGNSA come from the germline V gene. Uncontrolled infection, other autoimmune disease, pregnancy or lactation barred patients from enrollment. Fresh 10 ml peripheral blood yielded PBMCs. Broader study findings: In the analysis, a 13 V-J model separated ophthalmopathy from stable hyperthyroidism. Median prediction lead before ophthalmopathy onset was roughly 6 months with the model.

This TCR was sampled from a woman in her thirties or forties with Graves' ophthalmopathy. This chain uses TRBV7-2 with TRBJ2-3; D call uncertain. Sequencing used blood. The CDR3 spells CASSLEAIGGVYF. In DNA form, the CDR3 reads TGTGCCAGCAGCTTAGAGGCTATCGGTGGTGTGTATTTT.